The entry below gives a single T cell receptor (beta chain) sequence along with its context. What it binds is unknown. From germline, CDR1 is SQVTM and CDR2 ANQGSEA. Trimming took off 0 bases at V and 5 bases at J, with 13 bases between the two ends. The CDR3 totals 14 residues. Healthy bone marrow donors supplied every sample. Researchers ran the PCR with 60 Vbeta and 13 Jbeta primers. The assay was immunoSEQ multiplex PCR, and TCRdb's table has in-frame clones only and misses some. The sample lists 100,000 to 150,000 clones, more than 80% seen once, with 7.5% to 9.5% in the top ten. This sample is drawn from a study of cytomegalovirus exposure and HLA in healthy donors. Study outcomes and limitations: When a later analysis was performed, an Asian-associated ancestry cluster reportedly had fewer N-insertions than the roughly 670-donor mean. Generally TCR sequences proved uncommon, though certain public TCRs appeared in numerous donors. Some TCR beta chains (approximately 180 of them) were listed as cytomegalovirus-associated.

The TCR originated in a man under 40 in good health and CMV-seropositive. Sequences were obtained from PBMCs. The V and J genes are TRBV29-1 and TRBJ1-2; possible D gene TRBD1, 6 bases. CDR3 coding DNA: TGCAGCGTTGAAGATCTTTCCCAGGGGTATGGCTACACCTTC. Residues: CSVEDLSQGYGYTF.